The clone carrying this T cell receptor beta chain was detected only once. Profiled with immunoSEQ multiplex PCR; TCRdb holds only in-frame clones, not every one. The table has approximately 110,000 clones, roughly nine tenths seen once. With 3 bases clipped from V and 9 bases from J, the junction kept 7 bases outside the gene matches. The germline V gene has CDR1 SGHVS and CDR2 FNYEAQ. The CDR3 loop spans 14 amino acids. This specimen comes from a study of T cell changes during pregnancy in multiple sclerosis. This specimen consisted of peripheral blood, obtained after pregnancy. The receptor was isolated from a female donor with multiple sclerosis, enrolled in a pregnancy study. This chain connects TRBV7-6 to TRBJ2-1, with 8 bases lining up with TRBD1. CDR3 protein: CASSLEQGAFEQFF. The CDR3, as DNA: TGTGCCAGCAGCTTGGAGCAGGGGGCTTTTGAGCAGTTCTTC.